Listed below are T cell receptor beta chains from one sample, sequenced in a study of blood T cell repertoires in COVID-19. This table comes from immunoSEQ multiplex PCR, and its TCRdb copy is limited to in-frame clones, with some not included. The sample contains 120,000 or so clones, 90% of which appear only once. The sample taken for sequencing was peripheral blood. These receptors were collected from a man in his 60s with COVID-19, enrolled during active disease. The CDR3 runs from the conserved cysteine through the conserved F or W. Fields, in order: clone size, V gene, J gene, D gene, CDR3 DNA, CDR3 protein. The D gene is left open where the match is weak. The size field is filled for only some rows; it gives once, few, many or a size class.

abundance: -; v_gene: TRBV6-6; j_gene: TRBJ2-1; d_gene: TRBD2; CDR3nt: TGTGCCAGCAGTTCTCGTGTAGCGGGAGTTGGGGAGCAGTTCTTC; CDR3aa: CASSSRVAGVGEQFF
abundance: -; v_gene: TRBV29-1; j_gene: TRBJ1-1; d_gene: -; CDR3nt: TGCAGCGCGACAACGGACGGGGACACTGAAGCTTTCTTT; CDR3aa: CSATTDGDTEAFF
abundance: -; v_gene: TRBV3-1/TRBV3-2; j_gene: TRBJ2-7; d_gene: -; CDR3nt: TGTGCCAGCAGCCAAGTGTTGTCCACAGAGCAGTACTTC; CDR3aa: CASSQVLSTEQYF
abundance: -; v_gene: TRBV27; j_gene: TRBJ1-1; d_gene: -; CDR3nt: TGTGCCAGCAGTTCATTACCCGCGGGGGGTATGACTGAAGCTTTCTTT; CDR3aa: CASSSLPAGGMTEAFF
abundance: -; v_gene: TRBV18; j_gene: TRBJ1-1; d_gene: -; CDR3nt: TGTGCCAGCTTGAAACAGGGAAACACTGAAGCTTTCTTT; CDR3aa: CASLKQGNTEAFF
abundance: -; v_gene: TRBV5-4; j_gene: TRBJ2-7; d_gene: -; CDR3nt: TGTGCCAGCAGCTTTGCGGGGAACTCCTACGAGCAGTACTTC; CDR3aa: CASSFAGNSYEQYF
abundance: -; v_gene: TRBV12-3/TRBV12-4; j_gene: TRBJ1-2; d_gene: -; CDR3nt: TGTGCCAGCAGTTTAGCCGTCTATGGCTACACCTTC; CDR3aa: CASSLAVYGYTF
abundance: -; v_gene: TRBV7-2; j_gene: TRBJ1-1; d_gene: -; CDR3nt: TGTGCCAGCAGCCTAACAGCCTCCAGGGAAGGGACTGAAGCTTTCTTT; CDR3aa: CASSLTASREGTEAFF
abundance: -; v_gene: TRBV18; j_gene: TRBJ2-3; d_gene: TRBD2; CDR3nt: TGTGCCAGCTCACCGGGGACTAGCGGTAGCACAGATACGCAGTATTTT; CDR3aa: CASSPGTSGSTDTQYF
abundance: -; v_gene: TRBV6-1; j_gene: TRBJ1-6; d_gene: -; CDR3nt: TGTGCCAGCAGTGAAACCGATCGGGGTAGGGAGACCTCCTATAATTCACCCCTCCACTTT; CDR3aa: CASSETDRGRETSYNSPLHF
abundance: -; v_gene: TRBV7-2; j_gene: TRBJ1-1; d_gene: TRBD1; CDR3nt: TGTGCCAGCAGCTTAGCTACGGGACAGGGTATGGTTGAAGCTTTCTTT; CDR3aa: CASSLATGQGMVEAFF
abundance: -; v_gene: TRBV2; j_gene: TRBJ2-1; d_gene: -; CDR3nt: TGTGCCACCTCAGGAGGGCCCTCGCGGCATGAGCAGTTCTTC; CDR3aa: CATSGGPSRHEQFF
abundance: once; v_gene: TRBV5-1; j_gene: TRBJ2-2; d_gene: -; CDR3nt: TGCGCCAGCAGCTTGGTTCCCGGGTTGAACACCGGGGAGCTGTTTTTT; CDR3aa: CASSLVPGLNTGELFF
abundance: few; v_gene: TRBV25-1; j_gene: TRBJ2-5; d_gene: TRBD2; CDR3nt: TGTGCCAGCAGTGAGACTAGCGGGAGCGGTGTCCAAGAGACCCAGTACTTC; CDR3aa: CASSETSGSGVQETQYF
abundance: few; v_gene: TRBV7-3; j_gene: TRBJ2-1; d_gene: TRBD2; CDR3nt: TGTGCCAGCAGCTTCGCTCTTGCGGGAGATAATGAGCAGTTCTTC; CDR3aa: CASSFALAGDNEQFF
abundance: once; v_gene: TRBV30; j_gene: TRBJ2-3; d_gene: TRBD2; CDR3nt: TGTGCCTGGAGTCGGGGGGGGCTAGAGACGCAGTATTTT; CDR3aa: CAWSRGGLETQYF
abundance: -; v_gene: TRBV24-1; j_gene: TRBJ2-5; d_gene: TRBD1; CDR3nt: TGTGCCACCAGTGATGGGACAGGGGGGGAGACCCAGTACTTC; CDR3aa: CATSDGTGGETQYF
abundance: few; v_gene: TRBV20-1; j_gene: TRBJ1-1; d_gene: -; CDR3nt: TGCAGTGCTAGTGGGTTGGGCAGCTCCATGAACACTGAAGCTTTCTTT; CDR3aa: CSASGLGSSMNTEAFF
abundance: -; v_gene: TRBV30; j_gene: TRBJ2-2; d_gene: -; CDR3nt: TGTGCCTGGAGTGTAGGCGTTGGACAGAACACCGGGGAGCTGTTTTTT; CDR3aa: CAWSVGVGQNTGELFF
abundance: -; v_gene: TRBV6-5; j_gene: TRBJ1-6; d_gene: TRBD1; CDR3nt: TGTGCCAGCAGTACCGGGACAGGGAGAAATTCACCCCTCCACTTT; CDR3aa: CASSTGTGRNSPLHF
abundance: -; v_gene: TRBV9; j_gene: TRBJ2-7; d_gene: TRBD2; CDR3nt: TGTGCCAGCAGCGTAGGATGGACTAGCGGGAGTTACGAGCAGTACTTC; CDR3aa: CASSVGWTSGSYEQYF
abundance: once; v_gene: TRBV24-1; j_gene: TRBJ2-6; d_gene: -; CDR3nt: TGTGCCACCGAGCCTACTGGGGCCAACGTCCTGACTTTC; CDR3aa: CATEPTGANVLTF
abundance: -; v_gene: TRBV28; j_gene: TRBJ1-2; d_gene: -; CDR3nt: TGTGCCAGCAGTTTGGGGGGGGAATATGGCTACACCTTC; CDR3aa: CASSLGGEYGYTF
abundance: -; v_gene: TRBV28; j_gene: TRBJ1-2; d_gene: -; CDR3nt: TGTGCCAGCAGTTTCCCCGGGACACATCGAGATGGCTACACCTTC; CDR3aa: CASSFPGTHRDGYTF
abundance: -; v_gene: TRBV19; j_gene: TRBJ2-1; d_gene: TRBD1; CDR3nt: TGTGCCAGTAGTACTACCGGGACAGGGTCCCCTGCAGAGTTCTTC; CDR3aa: CASSTTGTGSPAEFF
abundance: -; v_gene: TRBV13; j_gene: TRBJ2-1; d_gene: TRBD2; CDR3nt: TGTGCCAGCAGCTCTTCGGGACTAGGCTACAATGAGCAGTTCTTC; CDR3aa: CASSSSGLGYNEQFF
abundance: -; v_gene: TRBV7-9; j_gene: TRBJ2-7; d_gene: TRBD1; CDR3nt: TGTGCCAGCAGCTTAGGGGACAGGGTCCTAGACTCCTACGAGCAGTACTTC; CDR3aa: CASSLGDRVLDSYEQYF
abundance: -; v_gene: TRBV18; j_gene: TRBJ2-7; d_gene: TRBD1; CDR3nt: TGTGCCAGCTCCCCGGGACAGGGCGGGGAGCAGTACTTC; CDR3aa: CASSPGQGGEQYF
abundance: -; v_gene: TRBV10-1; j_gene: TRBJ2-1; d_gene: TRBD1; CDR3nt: TGCGCCAGCAGTGAGGTTGAGGGGACAGGGTACAATGAGCAGTTCTTC; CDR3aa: CASSEVEGTGYNEQFF
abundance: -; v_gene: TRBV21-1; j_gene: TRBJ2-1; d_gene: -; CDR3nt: TGTGCCACCCTAGACGGTGACAATGAGCAGTTCTTC; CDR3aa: CATLDGDNEQFF
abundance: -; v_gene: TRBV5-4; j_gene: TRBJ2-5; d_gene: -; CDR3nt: TGTGCCAGCAGCTTGGCCTCTTCCGGGGAGACCCAGTACTTC; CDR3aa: CASSLASSGETQYF
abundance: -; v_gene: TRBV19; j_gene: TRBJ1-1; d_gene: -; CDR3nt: TGTGCCAGTAGTAAAGCGGGGGCAGGCACTGAAGCTTTCTTT; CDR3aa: CASSKAGAGTEAFF
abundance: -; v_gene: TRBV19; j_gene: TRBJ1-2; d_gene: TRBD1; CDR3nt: TGTGCCAGTAGCGCACGACAGGGATCCGTCTATGGCTACACCTTC; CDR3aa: CASSARQGSVYGYTF
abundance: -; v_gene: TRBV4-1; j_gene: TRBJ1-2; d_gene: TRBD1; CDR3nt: TGCGCCAGCAGCCTCCCTGGGACAGATGGCTACACCTTC; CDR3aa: CASSLPGTDGYTF
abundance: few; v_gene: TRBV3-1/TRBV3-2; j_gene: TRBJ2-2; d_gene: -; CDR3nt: TGTGCCAGCAGCCAAGGGTGGTTTCAGGAGCGGAGGGACACCGGGGAGCTGTTTTTT; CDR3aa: CASSQGWFQERRDTGELFF